This T cell receptor beta chain derives from a study of regulatory T cells in long-lasting Graves disease. Described time point: persistent/refractory GD, antithyroid drugs over 5 years with positive TRAb. From PBMCs, RNA was extracted and then used to make the TCR library. Diagnoses of Graves' disease were made by American Thyroid Association guidelines. The ends lost 3 bases at V and 2 bases at J; junction bases unmatched: 6. The CDR3 loop spans 15 amino acids. Germline V gene sequence: CDR1 SGHAT, CDR2 FQNNGV. Building of the TCR beta libraries involved iRepertoire HTBI primers and Arm-PCR of CDR3 regions. TCRdb reprocessed the multiplex PCR reads with MiXCR, giving one entry per CDR3 protein. The data show around 450,000 distinct CDR3 sequences, around a fifth seen once.

This chain links TRBV11-2 with TRBJ2-7, with 8 bases aligning to TRBD1. The TCR originated in a female donor with Graves disease. Sequenced material: peripheral blood mononuclear cells (PBMCs), taken when the disease was refractory, from a patient treated with antithyroid drugs. In DNA form, the CDR3 reads TGTGCCAGCAGCTTGGACAGGGAGTTTACCTACGAGCAGTACTTC. It yields the protein CASSLDREFTYEQYF.